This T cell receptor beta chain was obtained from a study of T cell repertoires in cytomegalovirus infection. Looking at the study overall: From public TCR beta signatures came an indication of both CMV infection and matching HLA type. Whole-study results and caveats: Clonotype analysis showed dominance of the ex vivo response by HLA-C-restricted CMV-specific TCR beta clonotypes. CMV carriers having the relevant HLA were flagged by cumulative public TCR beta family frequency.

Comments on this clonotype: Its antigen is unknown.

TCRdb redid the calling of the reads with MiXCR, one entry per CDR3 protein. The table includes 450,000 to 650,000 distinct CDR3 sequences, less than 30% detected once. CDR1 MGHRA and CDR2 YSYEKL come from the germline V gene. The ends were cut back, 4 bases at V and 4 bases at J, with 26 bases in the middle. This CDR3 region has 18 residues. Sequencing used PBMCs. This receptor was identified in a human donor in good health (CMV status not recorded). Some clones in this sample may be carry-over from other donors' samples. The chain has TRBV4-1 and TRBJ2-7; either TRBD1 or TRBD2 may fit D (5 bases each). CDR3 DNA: TGCGCCAGCAGCCTACAATGGGGCGCCGGAGGTTTGACGTACGAGCAGTACGTC. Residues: CASSLQWGAGGLTYEQYV.